Presented here are 25 T cell receptor beta chains from one specimen sequenced in a study of cytomegalovirus exposure and HLA in healthy donors. PCR amplification relied on 60 Vbeta primers (plus 13 Jbeta primers). The method was immunoSEQ multiplex PCR; TCRdb's version includes in-frame clones alone and lacks a portion of them. The data hold 90,000 to 120,000 clones, with roughly 82% observed a single time. The material sequenced was PBMCs. These receptors all stem from a man aged 30-40 years in good health and CMV-seropositive.

In this sample, this clone turned up once. This specimen includes other DNA sequences encoding the same CDR3. The chain recombines TRBV19 with TRBJ2-3; TRBD2 matches at 11 bases. With V trimmed by 3 bases and J by 2 bases, 4 bases remained unmatched. Germline lookup yields CDR1 LNHDA and CDR2 SQIVND (reference sequence). This CDR3 has 16 amino acids. The CDR3 here is CASSIGSGGATDTQYF. The CDR3 nucleotides are TGTGCCAGTAGTATCGGTAGCGGGGGGGCCACAGATACGCAGTATTTT. Full variable domain (rest looked up from reference TRBV19 and TRBJ2-3): DGGITQSPKYLFRKEGQNVTLSCEQNLNHDAMYWYRQDPGQGLRLIYYSQIVNDFQKGDIAEGYSVSREKKESFPLTVTSAQKNPTAFYLCASSIGSGGATDTQYFGPGTRLTVL.

Regarding this clone: At the DNA level, this CDR3 is encoded by other sequences in the same sample as well. V gene TRBV6-1 combines with J gene TRBJ1-2; the D gene is possibly TRBD1 (5 bases). CDR3 length: 12 residues. V was clipped by 4 bases and J by 4 bases, with 7 bases between them. The germline CDR1 and CDR2 sequences are MNHNS and SASEGT. CDR3 sequence: CASSGDSYGYTF. The CDR3, as DNA: TGTGCCAGCAGTGGAGACAGCTATGGCTACACCTTC.

Only one count was recorded for this clone. V gene TRBV18 combines with J gene TRBJ1-6, with D uncertain. CDR3 length: 14 residues. CDR1 is KGHSH and CDR2 is LQKENI in the germline V gene. Deletions cut 3 bases from V and 4 bases from J, with 7 bases between. The CDR3 DNA sequence: TGTGCCAGCTCACCGGGCCCTTATAATTCACCCCTCCACTTT. As protein: CASSPGPYNSPLHF. Complete variable domain (other parts from reference TRBV18 and TRBJ1-6): NAGVMQNPRHLVRRRGQEARLRCSPMKGHSHVYWYRQLPEEGLKFMVYLQKENIIDESGMPKERFSAEFPKEGPSILRIQQVVRGDSAAYFCASSPGPYNSPLHFGNGTRLTVT.

DNA for the CDR3: TGTGCCAGATTCCCCAGGGAGCAGTACTTC. It yields the protein CARFPREQYF. This sequence joins TRBV5-3 and TRBJ2-7; D gene unclear. TRBV5-3 carries the ORF label, with uncertain function. Trimming pared 7 bases from V and 7 bases from J, leaving 9 bases between. The CDR3 extends over 10 amino acids.

The chain recombines TRBV6-6 with TRBJ2-5, with 11 bases identical to TRBD2. The CDR3 runs to 15 residues. The trim removed 7 bases at V and 5 bases at J, leaving 9 bases unmatched. Germline CDR1 is MNHNY and CDR2 is SVGAGI (reference sequence). CDR3 sequence: CASTLLAGDVETQYF. CDR3 DNA sequence: TGTGCCAGCACCCTACTAGCGGGGGACGTGGAGACCCAGTACTTC.

The V call is TRBV5-3, the J call TRBJ1-6; D is ambiguous. TRBV5-3 is flagged as an ORF with uncertain function. The CDR3 has 15 residues. Trimming left V 4 bases short and J 0 bases short, with 8 bases between. CDR3: CARSEGSSYNSPLHF. CDR3 nucleotides: TGTGCCAGAAGCGAAGGGAGCTCCTATAATTCACCCCTCCACTTT.

About this clone itself: At one end the junction does not follow the germline gene, possibly because of a read error. Other nucleotide sequences in the sample specify the same CDR3. The chain is built from TRBV9 and TRBJ2-1, with 7 nucleotides matching TRBD2. CDR3 length equals 18 residues. Germline CDR1 is SGDLS and CDR2 is YYNGEE. CDR3: CASSATAGGPWGGTEQFF. The CDR3 nucleotides read TGCGCCAGCAGCGCCACCGCAGGCGGTCCTTGGGGGGGGACTGAGCAGTTCTTC.

The chain uses TRBV7-9 and TRBJ2-3; 7 positions agree with TRBD2. V shed 0 bases, J shed 4 bases, and the junction held 10 bases outside the gene matches. The CDR3 has 17 residues. Germline V lookup: CDR1 SEHNR, CDR2 FQNEAQ (reference sequence). CDR3 sequence (DNA): TGTGCCAGCAGCTTAGCGCAAGACTCGGGGGGTGCAGATACGCAGTATTTT. The encoded protein is CASSLAQDSGGADTQYF.

The table lists this clone with a few counts. Other DNA sequences in this sample translate to the same CDR3. V and J are TRBV29-1 and TRBJ1-1, with a weak D call TRBD1 (5 bases). Trimming removed 3 bases at V and 1 base at J, with 9 bases between. This CDR3 is built from 13 residues. Germline lookup yields CDR1 SQVTM and CDR2 ANQGSEA. Here the CDR3 DNA reads TGCAGCGTTGAGGTGACAGCGAACACTGAAGCTTTCTTT. It is translated as CSVEVTANTEAFF.

The chain is built from TRBV7-7 and TRBJ2-1, with 10 bases lining up with TRBD2. V shed 4 bases and J 5 bases; nucleotides not matched to a gene: 5. The CDR3 spans 15 residues. Germline CDR1 SSHAT, CDR2 FNYEAQ (reference sequence). CDR3 coding DNA: TGTGCCAGCAGCTCCCTAGCGGGGGTAGACAATGAGCAGTTCTTC. It encodes CASSSLAGVDNEQFF.

The rearrangement links TRBV6-5 to TRBJ1-3; 8 nucleotides match TRBD1. In germline, CDR1 is MNHEY, CDR2 SVGAGI. There are 15 residues in the CDR3. V was pared by 5 bases and J by 0 bases, with 3 bases of the junction left unmatched. The CDR3 sequence is CASSRTGRSGNTIYF. CDR3 sequence (DNA): TGTGCCAGCAGTAGGACAGGGCGCTCTGGAAACACCATATATTTT.

In its sample, this clone was seen once. This chain uses TRBV4-2 with TRBJ1-1, with D possibly matching TRBD1 (6 bases). The CDR3 consists of 15 residues. Germline CDR1 reads LGHNA; CDR2 reads YNFKEQ. Trimming removed 0 bases from V and 1 base from J, with 9 bases in between. The CDR3 DNA is TGTGCCAGCAGCCAAGACAGGGGACGGAACACTGAAGCTTTCTTT. It translates to CASSQDRGRNTEAFF.

The chain couples TRBV28 to TRBJ1-2, with 7 bases fitting TRBD1. Per the germline V gene, CDR1 is MDHEN and CDR2 is SYDVKM. There are 14 residues in the CDR3. V shed 4 bases and J 6 bases; nucleotides not matched to a gene: 8. The CDR3 sequence: CASSSSQGTNGYTF. The CDR3, as DNA: TGTGCCAGCAGTTCCTCACAGGGGACGAATGGCTACACCTTC.

A single count supports this clone. The chain joins TRBV25-1 to TRBJ2-5; D is possibly TRBD2 (6 bases). V was shortened by 6 bases and J by 5 bases, with 7 bases between the two germline ends. This CDR3 contains 11 residues. Germline CDR1 and CDR2: MGHDK and SYGVNS. For the CDR3, the DNA is TGTGCCAGCAGGGGGAGGGAGACCCAGTACTTC. Translated: CASRGRETQYF.

The CDR3 reads CASSPGGPEQYF. DNA of the CDR3: TGTGCCAGCAGCCCGGGTGGTCCCGAGCAGTACTTC. The rearrangement links TRBV9 to TRBJ2-5, with D unresolved. Gene TRBJ2-7 matches the end of the DNA better, so the J call may be wrong. CDR1 and CDR2 from the germline V gene are SGDLS and YYNGEE. The CDR3 spans 12 residues.

This rearrangement joins TRBV29-1 to TRBJ1-1; 7 bases map to TRBD1. The CDR3 is made up of 14 amino acids. Losses at the gene ends were 6 bases for V and 2 bases for J; bases not matched to a gene: 9. CDR1 SQVTM and CDR2 ANQGSEA come from the germline V gene. This CDR3 is CSVLQGTLNTEAFF. In nucleotides, the CDR3 is TGCAGCGTCCTACAGGGGACCCTCAACACTGAAGCTTTCTTT.

This clone was seen only once. The chain uses TRBV5-1 and TRBJ1-2; D is possibly TRBD1 (6 bases). The germline gives CDR1 SGHRS, CDR2 YFSETQ. V was trimmed by 2 bases and J by 6 bases, leaving 11 bases between them. The CDR3 sequence is 13 residues long. CDR3 DNA sequence: TGCGCCAGCAGCTTCACAGGGACCGATGGCTACACCTTC. It encodes CASSFTGTDGYTF.

In regard to this clone: Lacking the conserved final phenylalanine or tryptophan, this CDR3 likely reflects a read error. This sequence joins TRBV13 and TRBJ2-3, with a possible D match to TRBD1 (6 bases). The ends were cut back, 5 bases at V and 1 base at J, with 10 bases in the middle. CDR1 is PRHDT and CDR2 is FYEKMQ in the germline V gene (reference sequence). The CDR3 runs 14 residues. CDR3 protein: CASSLRQGTDTQYL. In nucleotides, the CDR3 is TGTGCCAGCAGCCTCAGACAGGGCACAGATACGCAGTATCTT.

The rearrangement joins TRBV6-6 to TRBJ2-5; tentative D call: TRBD1 (6 bases). The V gene's germline CDR1 is MNHNY and CDR2 SVGAGI (reference sequence). The CDR3 totals 12 residues. V lost 2 bases, J lost 5 bases, and 6 bases lay in between. CDR3 sequence reads: CASSYRGETQYF. For the CDR3, the DNA is TGTGCCAGCAGTTACAGGGGGGAGACCCAGTACTTC.

Comment on this clone: A read error may produce the germline difference seen at one junction end. V gene TRBV7-9 combines with J gene TRBJ2-1, with TRBD2 matching 8 bases. The CDR3 has 12 amino acids. The germline CDR1 and CDR2 sequences are SEHNR and FQNEAQ (reference sequence). CDR3 sequence (DNA): TGTTCCAGCAGCTTACCCGGGACTAGTCGAATCTTC. This encodes CSSSLPGTSRIF.

V and J are TRBV5-8 and TRBJ1-1; TRBD1 aligns across 12 bases. The trim removed 4 bases at V and 0 bases at J, leaving 4 bases unmatched. The CDR3 totals 16 residues. Germline V CDR1 and CDR2: SGHTS, YDEGEE. CDR3 DNA: TGTGCCAGCAGCCCCGGGACAGGGGGCATGAACACTGAAGCTTTCTTT. Protein: CASSPGTGGMNTEAFF.

V is TRBV11-3 and J is TRBJ2-1, with D possibly being TRBD2 (7 bases). Germline V CDR1 and CDR2: SGHNT, YENEEA. This CDR3 has 18 residues. The ends were cut back, 4 bases at V and 0 bases at J, with 19 bases in the middle. Here the CDR3 reads CASSSGGGFSSSYNEQFF. CDR3 DNA sequence: TGTGCCAGCAGCTCTGGGGGGGGCTTTTCGAGCTCCTACAATGAGCAGTTCTTC.

The chain recombines TRBV9 with TRBJ2-3, with 10 bases fitting TRBD2. Germline values: CDR1 SGDLS, CDR2 YYNGEE. Unmatched junction bases numbered 7, after V lost 4 bases and J lost 5 bases. CDR3 length: 15 residues. For the CDR3, the DNA is TGTGCCAGCAGCCCGAGAGCGGGGGGGGAAGATACGCAGTATTTT. Amino acid sequence: CASSPRAGGEDTQYF.

The chain employs TRBV19 and TRBJ1-6; 7 bases are a match to TRBD1. Germline lookup yields CDR1 LNHDA and CDR2 SQIVND (reference sequence). V dropped 9 bases and J dropped 2; count of bases not matched to a gene: 10. This CDR3 is built from 16 residues. The CDR3 DNA reads as TGTGCCAGCGCAGAGACAGGGATCACCTATAATTCACCCCTCCACTTT. It encodes CASAETGITYNSPLHF. Full variable domain (missing parts from reference TRBV19 and TRBJ1-6): DGGITQSPKYLFRKEGQNVTLSCEQNLNHDAMYWYRQDPGQGLRLIYYSQIVNDFQKGDIAEGYSVSREKKESFPLTVTSAQKNPTAFYLCASAETGITYNSPLHFGNGTRLTVT.

The chain has TRBV6-5 and TRBJ2-1; weak D call: TRBD1 (6 bases). CDR1 is MNHEY, CDR2 SVGAGI, per germline. This CDR3 has 14 amino acids. The V and J ends lost 4 bases and 5 bases respectively, with 12 bases between them. CDR3 sequence reads: CASSLFGQHNEQFF. In nucleotides, the CDR3 is TGTGCCAGCAGTTTATTTGGACAGCACAATGAGCAGTTCTTC.